What follows describes a single T cell receptor beta chain. Noted time point: newly diagnosed GD, antithyroid drugs for less than 3 months. TCR sequences were obtained from RNA taken from PBMCs. EDTA tubes collected 7.5 to 9.5 milliliters of peripheral blood. The CDR3 sequence is 14 residues long. The germline V gene encodes CDR1 SEHNR and CDR2 FQNEAQ (reference sequence). The V and J ends lost 5 bases and 0 bases respectively, with 8 bases between them. This sample is part of a study of regulatory T cells in long-lasting Graves disease. To make TCR beta libraries, researchers used iRepertoire HTBI primers and Arm-PCR of CDR3 regions. TCRdb fed the multiplex PCR reads into MiXCR, producing one record per CDR3 protein. Here the sample spans under 800,000 distinct CDR3 sequences, roughly 15% being singletons. This sample was shared with a second study, whose subject was T cells in Graves' hyperthyroidism and ophthalmopathy.

This TCR was recovered from a young woman with Graves disease. The specimen was peripheral blood mononuclear cells (PBMCs), collected at new diagnosis, from a patient treated with antithyroid drugs. J is TRBJ1-5 and V is TRBV7-9; D is uncertain. The DNA of the CDR3 is TGTGCCAGCAGCGCAGAAAGTAGCAATCAGCCCCAGCATTTT. It translates to CASSAESSNQPQHF.